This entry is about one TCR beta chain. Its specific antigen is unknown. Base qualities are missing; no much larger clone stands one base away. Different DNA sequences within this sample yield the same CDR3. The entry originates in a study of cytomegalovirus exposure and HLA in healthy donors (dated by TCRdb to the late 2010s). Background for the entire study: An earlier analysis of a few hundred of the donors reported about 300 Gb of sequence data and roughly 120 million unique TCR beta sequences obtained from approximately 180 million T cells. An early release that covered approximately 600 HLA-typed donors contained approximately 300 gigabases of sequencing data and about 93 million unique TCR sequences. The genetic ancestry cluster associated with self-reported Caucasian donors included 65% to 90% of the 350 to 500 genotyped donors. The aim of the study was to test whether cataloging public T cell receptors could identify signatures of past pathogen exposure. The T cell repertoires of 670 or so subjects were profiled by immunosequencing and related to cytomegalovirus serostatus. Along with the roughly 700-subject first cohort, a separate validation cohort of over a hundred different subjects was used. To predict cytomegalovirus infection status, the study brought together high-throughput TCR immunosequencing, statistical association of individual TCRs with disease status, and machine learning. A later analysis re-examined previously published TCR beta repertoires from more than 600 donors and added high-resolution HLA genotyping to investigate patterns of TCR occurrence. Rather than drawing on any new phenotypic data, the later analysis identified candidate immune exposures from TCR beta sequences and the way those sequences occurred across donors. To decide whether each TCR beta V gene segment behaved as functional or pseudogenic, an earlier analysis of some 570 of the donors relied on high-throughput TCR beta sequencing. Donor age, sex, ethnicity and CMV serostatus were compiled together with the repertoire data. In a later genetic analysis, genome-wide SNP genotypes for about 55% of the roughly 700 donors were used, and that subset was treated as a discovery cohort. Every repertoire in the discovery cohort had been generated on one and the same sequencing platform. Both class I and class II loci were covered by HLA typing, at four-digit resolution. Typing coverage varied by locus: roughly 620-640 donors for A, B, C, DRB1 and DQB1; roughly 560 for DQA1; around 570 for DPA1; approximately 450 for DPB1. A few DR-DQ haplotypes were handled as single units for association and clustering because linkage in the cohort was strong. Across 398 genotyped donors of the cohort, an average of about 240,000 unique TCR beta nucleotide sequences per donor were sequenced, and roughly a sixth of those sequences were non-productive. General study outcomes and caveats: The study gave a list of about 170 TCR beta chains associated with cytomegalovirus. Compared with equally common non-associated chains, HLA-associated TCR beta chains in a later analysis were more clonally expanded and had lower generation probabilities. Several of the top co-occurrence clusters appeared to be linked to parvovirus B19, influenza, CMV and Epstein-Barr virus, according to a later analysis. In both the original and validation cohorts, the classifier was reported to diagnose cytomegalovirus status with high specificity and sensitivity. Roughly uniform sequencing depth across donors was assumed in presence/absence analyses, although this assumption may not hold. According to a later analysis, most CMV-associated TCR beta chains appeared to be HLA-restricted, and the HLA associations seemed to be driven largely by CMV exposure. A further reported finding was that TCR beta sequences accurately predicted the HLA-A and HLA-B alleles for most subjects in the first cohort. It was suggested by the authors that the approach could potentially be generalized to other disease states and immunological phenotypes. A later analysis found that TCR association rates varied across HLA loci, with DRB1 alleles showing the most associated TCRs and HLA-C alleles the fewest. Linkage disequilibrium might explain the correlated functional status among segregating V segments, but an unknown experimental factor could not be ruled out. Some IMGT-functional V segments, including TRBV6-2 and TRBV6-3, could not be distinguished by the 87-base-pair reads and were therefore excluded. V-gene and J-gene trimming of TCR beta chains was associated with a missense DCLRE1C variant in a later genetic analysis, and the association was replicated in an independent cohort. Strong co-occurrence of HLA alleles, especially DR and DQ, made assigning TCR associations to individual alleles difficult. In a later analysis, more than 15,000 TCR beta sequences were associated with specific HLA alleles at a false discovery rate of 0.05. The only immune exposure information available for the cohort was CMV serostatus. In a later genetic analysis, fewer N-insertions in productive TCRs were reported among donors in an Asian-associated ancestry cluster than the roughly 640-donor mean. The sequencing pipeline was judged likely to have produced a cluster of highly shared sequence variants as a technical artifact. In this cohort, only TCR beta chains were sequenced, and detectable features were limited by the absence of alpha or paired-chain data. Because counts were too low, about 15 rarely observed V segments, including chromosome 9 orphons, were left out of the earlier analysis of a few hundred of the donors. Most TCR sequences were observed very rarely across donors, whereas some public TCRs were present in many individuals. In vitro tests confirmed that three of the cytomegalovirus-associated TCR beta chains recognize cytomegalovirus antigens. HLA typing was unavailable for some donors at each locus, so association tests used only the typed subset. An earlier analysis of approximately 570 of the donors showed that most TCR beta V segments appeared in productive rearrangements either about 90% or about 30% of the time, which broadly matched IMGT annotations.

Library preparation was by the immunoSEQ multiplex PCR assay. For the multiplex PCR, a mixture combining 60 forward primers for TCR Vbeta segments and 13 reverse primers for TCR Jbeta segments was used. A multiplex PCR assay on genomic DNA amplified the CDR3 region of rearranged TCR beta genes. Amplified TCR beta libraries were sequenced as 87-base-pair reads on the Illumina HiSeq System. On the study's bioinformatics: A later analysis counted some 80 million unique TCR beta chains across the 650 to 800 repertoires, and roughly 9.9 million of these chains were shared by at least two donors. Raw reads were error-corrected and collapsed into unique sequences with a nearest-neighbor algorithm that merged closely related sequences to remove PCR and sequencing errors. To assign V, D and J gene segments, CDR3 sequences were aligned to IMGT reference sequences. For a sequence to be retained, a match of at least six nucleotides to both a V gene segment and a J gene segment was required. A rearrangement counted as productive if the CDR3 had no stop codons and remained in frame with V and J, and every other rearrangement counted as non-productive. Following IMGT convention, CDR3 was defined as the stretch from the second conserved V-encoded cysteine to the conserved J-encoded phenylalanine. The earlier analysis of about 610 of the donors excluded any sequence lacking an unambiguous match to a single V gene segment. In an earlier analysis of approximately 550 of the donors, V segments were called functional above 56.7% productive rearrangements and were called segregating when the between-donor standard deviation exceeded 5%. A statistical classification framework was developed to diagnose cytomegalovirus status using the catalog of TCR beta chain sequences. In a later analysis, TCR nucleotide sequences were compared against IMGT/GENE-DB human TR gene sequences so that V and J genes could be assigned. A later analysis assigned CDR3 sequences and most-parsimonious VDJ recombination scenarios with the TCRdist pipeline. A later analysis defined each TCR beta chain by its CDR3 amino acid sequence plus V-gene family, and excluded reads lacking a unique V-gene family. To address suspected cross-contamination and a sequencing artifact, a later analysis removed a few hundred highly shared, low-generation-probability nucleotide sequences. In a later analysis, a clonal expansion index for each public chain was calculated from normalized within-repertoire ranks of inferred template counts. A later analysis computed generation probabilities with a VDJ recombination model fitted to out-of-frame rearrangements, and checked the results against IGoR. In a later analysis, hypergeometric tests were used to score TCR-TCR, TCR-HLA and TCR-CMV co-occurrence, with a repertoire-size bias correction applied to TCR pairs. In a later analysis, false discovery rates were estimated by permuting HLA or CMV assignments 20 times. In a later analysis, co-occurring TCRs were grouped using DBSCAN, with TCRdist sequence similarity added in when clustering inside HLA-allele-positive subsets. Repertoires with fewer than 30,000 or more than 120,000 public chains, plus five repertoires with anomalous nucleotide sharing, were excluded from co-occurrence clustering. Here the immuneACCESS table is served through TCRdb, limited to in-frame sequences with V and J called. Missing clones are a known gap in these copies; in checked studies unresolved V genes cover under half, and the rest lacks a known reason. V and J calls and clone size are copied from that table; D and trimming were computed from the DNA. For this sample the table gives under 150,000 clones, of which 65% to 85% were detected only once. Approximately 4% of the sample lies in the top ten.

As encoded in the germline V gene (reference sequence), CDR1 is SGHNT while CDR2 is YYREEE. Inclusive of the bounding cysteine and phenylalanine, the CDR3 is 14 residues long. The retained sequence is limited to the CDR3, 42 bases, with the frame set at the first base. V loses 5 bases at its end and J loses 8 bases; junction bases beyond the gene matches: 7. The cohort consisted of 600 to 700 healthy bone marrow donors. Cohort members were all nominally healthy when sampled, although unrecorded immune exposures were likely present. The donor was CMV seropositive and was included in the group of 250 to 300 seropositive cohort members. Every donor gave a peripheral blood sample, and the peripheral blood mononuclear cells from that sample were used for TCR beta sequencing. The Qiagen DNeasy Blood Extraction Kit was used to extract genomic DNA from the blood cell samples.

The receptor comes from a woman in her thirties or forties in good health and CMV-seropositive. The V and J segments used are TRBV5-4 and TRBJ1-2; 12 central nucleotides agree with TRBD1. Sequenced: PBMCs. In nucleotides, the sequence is TGTGCCAGCAGTTGGGACAGGGGGCGAAGGGGCTACACCTTC. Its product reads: CASSWDRGRRGYTF.